Listed below are T cell receptor beta chains from one sample, sequenced in a study of blood T cell repertoires in COVID-19. Using immunoSEQ multiplex PCR, the repertoire was profiled, and TCRdb retains in-frame clones only, with some absent. The profile shows about 96,000 clones, around 81% of them singletons. Specimen: peripheral blood. The source is a man aged 50-59 years who had recovered from COVID-19. Both conserved end residues are part of each CDR3. D genes are given only for firm matches. The listing skips clone size in some rows; elsewhere it reads once, few, many or a size class.

j_call | v_call | clone_size | d_call | cdr3_nt | cdr3_aa
TRBJ1-2 | TRBV5-1 | NA | NA | TGCGCCAGCAGCTTGGTGGGAGCGAGGGATGGCTACACCTTC | CASSLVGARDGYTF
TRBJ2-2 | TRBV5-4 | few | NA | TGTGCCAGCAGCTTGGCAGGGGACACCGGGGAGCTGTTTTTT | CASSLAGDTGELFF
TRBJ1-2 | TRBV5-1 | NA | TRBD1 | TGCGCCAGCACCCACATGACAGGGGAGCGAGGCTACACCTTC | CASTHMTGERGYTF
TRBJ1-2 | TRBV5-3 | NA | NA | TGTGCCAGAAGCTTGGGGGGCGCGTTC | CARSLGGAF
TRBJ2-7 | TRBV4-3 | medium-sized | TRBD1 | TGCGCCAGCAGCCAAGCCTGGGACAGTGGAGCCTACGAGCAGTACTTC | CASSQAWDSGAYEQYF
TRBJ2-3 | TRBV5-6 | NA | NA | TGTGCCAGCAGCCTCATCGCAGCAGATACGCAGTATTTT | CASSLIAADTQYF
TRBJ2-3 | TRBV5-4 | NA | NA | TGTGCCAGCAGCTTGGGGCGGGAAGCTAGCACAGATACGCAGTATTTT | CASSLGREASTDTQYF
TRBJ2-1 | TRBV27 | NA | TRBD2 | TGTGCCAGCAGTTTAGGTTTGGGAAATAGCGGGACTGAGTTCTTC | CASSLGLGNSGTEFF
TRBJ2-1 | TRBV4-1 | NA | TRBD2 | TGCGCCAGCAGCGAGCGGGAGGGGGATGAGCAGTTCTTC | CASSEREGDEQFF
TRBJ2-1 | TRBV12-5 | NA | NA | TGTGCTAGTGGTTTGGTACCCGGGGAGGATGAGCAGTTCTTC | CASGLVPGEDEQFF
TRBJ2-1 | TRBV5-4 | few | TRBD1 | TGTGCCAGCAGCGGGACAGGGTCCCGCAATGAGCAGTTCTTC | CASSGTGSRNEQFF
TRBJ1-4 | TRBV19 | NA | TRBD1 | TGTGCCAGTAGGTTACCGGGACAGGGGAAGGCAAAACTGTTTTTT | CASRLPGQGKAKLFF
TRBJ2-5 | TRBV24-1 | NA | NA | TGTGCCACCAGTGATTTTGGCAGGGATGGAGAGACCCAGTACTTC | CATSDFGRDGETQYF
TRBJ2-3 | TRBV7-2 | NA | TRBD2 | TGTGCCAGCAGCTTAGTCAGGGCGGGAGGGCCCGATACGCAGTATTTT | CASSLVRAGGPDTQYF
TRBJ1-4 | TRBV27 | NA | NA | TGTGCCAGCAGTCCGATTAATTCGCCACGAGGTGAAAAACTGTTTTTT | CASSPINSPRGEKLFF
TRBJ1-4 | TRBV5-1 | NA | NA | TGCGCCAGCAGCTTGAATGGGGGGTTGCCCGGTGAAAAACTGTTTTTT | CASSLNGGLPGEKLFF
TRBJ2-7 | TRBV9 | NA | TRBD2 | TGTGCCAGCAGCGTAGCTCGCGGGGGGCCTGGGAACGAGCAGTACTTC | CASSVARGGPGNEQYF
TRBJ1-3 | TRBV7-2 | NA | NA | TGTGCCAGCAGCTTAGTTATAAGAAACACCATATATTTT | CASSLVIRNTIYF
TRBJ1-2 | TRBV5-1 | NA | NA | TGCGCCAGCGGCGGGGTGGATGGCTACACCTTC | CASGGVDGYTF
TRBJ2-1 | TRBV9 | NA | NA | TGTGCCAGCAGCGATTCTCAGGGTGGCAATGAGCAGTTCTTC | CASSDSQGGNEQFF
TRBJ1-2 | TRBV6-2/TRBV6-3 | once | NA | TGTGCCAGCAGCGATATTGTCGACAGTCACTATGGCTACACCTTC | CASSDIVDSHYGYTF
TRBJ1-3 | TRBV28 | NA | NA | TGTGCCAGCAGTTTGTGGGAGGTAACCAGCTCTGGAAACACCATATATTTT | CASSLWEVTSSGNTIYF
TRBJ1-1 | TRBV30 | many | NA | TGTGCCTGGAGTAAAGGGGATCGGAACACTGAAGCTTTCTTT | CAWSKGDRNTEAFF
TRBJ1-6 | TRBV6-1 | NA | NA | TGTGCCAGCAGTGAAGCCAGGGTTAGCTCCTATAATTCACCCCTCCACTTT | CASSEARVSSYNSPLHF
TRBJ1-1 | TRBV28 | NA | TRBD1 | TGTGCCAGCAGTTTTAGGGACAGAGAAGCTTTCTTT | CASSFRDREAFF
TRBJ1-2 | TRBV3-1/TRBV3-2 | NA | NA | TGTGCCAGCAGCCCGGACGGGGACTCCTATGGCTACACCTTC | CASSPDGDSYGYTF
TRBJ2-1 | TRBV5-1 | NA | TRBD2 | TGCGCCAGCAGTTCGACCGGACTAGCGACTATGAGCTCCTACAATGAGCAGTTCTTC | CASSSTGLATMSSYNEQFF
TRBJ1-2 | TRBV7-2 | few | NA | TGTGCCAGCAACCCCCCCTGGCAGGGGAGCGGCTACACCTTC | CASNPPWQGSGYTF
TRBJ2-1 | TRBV6-5 | NA | NA | TGTGCCAGCACGAGCGACTCCTACAATGAGCAGTTCTTC | CASTSDSYNEQFF
TRBJ1-2 | TRBV5-6 | once | NA | TGTGCCAGCAGCTTGGGAAAGCAGGGCGGCTACACCTTC | CASSLGKQGGYTF
TRBJ2-1 | TRBV5-1 | NA | NA | TGCGCCAGCAGCTGGGGGACTTCCTACAATGAGCAGTTCTTC | CASSWGTSYNEQFF
TRBJ2-1 | TRBV5-1 | NA | NA | TGCGCCAGCAGCTTGGTATCAGATTCCTACAATGAGCAGTTCTTC | CASSLVSDSYNEQFF
TRBJ1-4 | TRBV6-5 | NA | NA | TGTGCCAGCCGTTTCGGGTCGGCAACTAATGAAAAACTGTTTTTT | CASRFGSATNEKLFF
TRBJ1-6 | TRBV4-2 | few | TRBD1 | TGTGCCAGCAGCCCGCGGACAGGGGCCCCGGGTTCACCCCTCCACTTT | CASSPRTGAPGSPLHF
TRBJ1-2 | TRBV5-6 | NA | NA | TGTGCCAGCAGCTTTGGCGGAATTGGAGGCTACACCTTC | CASSFGGIGGYTF
TRBJ2-7 | TRBV5-1 | NA | TRBD2 | TGCGCCAGCAGCCCCAGACTAGCGGCCCACGAGCAGTACTTC | CASSPRLAAHEQYF
TRBJ1-1 | TRBV2 | NA | NA | TGTGCCAGCACACTCCCGTCCCTGATTGAAGCTTTCTTT | CASTLPSLIEAFF
TRBJ1-1 | TRBV12-3/TRBV12-4 | NA | NA | TGTGCCAGCAGTTTCGCAGAGGCCAATGAAGCTTTCTTT | CASSFAEANEAFF
TRBJ2-3 | TRBV10-2 | NA | TRBD1 | TGCGCCAGCAGGAGGGACAGGAGCACAGATACGCAGTATTTT | CASRRDRSTDTQYF
TRBJ1-2 | TRBV6-2/TRBV6-3 | NA | NA | TGTGCCAGCAGTTTTCCGACAGGATACTATGGCTACACCTTC | CASSFPTGYYGYTF
TRBJ2-1 | TRBV5-8 | NA | NA | TGTGCCAGCAGCCGTTCAGGGTTATCCTACAATGAGCAGTTCTTC | CASSRSGLSYNEQFF
TRBJ1-1 | TRBV2 | NA | NA | TGTGCCAGCAGTGAACGCAGGATAGAAAACACTGAAGCTTTCTTT | CASSERRIENTEAFF
TRBJ2-7 | TRBV6-6 | NA | NA | TGTGCCAGCAGTCGTCCGGACGGGGGTACCTACGAGCAGTACTTC | CASSRPDGGTYEQYF
TRBJ1-1 | TRBV7-9 | NA | NA | TGTGCCAGCAGCACCTGGACAGAAATGAACACTGAAGCTTTCTTT | CASSTWTEMNTEAFF
TRBJ2-1 | TRBV7-3 | NA | NA | TGTGCCAGCAGCTTAGGGCTGGGACCCCGGGGGAAGCAGTTCTTC | CASSLGLGPRGKQFF
TRBJ2-3 | TRBV7-3 | NA | TRBD2 | TGTGCCAGCAGTGCTGGACTAGCAGTGGATACGCAGTATTTT | CASSAGLAVDTQYF
TRBJ2-7 | TRBV4-1 | NA | TRBD2 | TGCGCCAGCAGCCAAGTAGGGGAGGGCTACGAGCAGTACTTC | CASSQVGEGYEQYF
TRBJ2-5 | TRBV18 | NA | TRBD2 | TGTGCCAGCTCACCAGCTAGCGGACAAGAGACCCAGTACTTC | CASSPASGQETQYF
TRBJ2-3 | TRBV18 | once | NA | TGTGCCAGCTCACCACAGAGCTTCACAGATACGCAGTATTTT | CASSPQSFTDTQYF
TRBJ2-7 | TRBV5-6 | NA | NA | TGTGCCAGCAGCTTGGTGTGGCAGGCCTCCTACGAGCAGTACTTC | CASSLVWQASYEQYF
TRBJ1-1 | TRBV6-5 | NA | NA | TGTGCCAGCAGCCCGGGGGGCGGAGGCGTCACTGAAGCTTTCTTT | CASSPGGGGVTEAFF
TRBJ2-6 | TRBV3-1/TRBV3-2 | NA | NA | TGTGCCAGCACTAGCTCTGGGGCCAACGTCCTGACTTTC | CASTSSGANVLTF
TRBJ2-2 | TRBV6-5 | NA | NA | TGTGCCAGCAGCAGGGTTCTCGAGGGGGAGCTGTTTTTT | CASSRVLEGELFF
TRBJ1-2 | TRBV19 | once | NA | TGTGCCAGTAGTCCGGGGGGTACATCTAACTATGGCTACACCTTC | CASSPGGTSNYGYTF
TRBJ1-1 | TRBV12-3/TRBV12-4 | NA | NA | TGTGCCAGCAGTTTTCGGAACACTGAAGCTTTCTTT | CASSFRNTEAFF
TRBJ1-1 | TRBV5-1 | NA | TRBD1 | TGCGCCAGCAGCTCTCCAGGGGGATTTGAAGCTTTCTTT | CASSSPGGFEAFF
TRBJ2-7 | TRBV27 | NA | TRBD2 | TGTGCCAGCAGTTTTACTCCGGGAGGAGAATACGAGCAGTACTTC | CASSFTPGGEYEQYF
TRBJ2-1 | TRBV14 | NA | TRBD2 | TGTGCCAGCAGCCAAGAAATCGGGGGAGGGGATGAGCAGTTCTTC | CASSQEIGGGDEQFF
TRBJ2-5 | TRBV9 | NA | TRBD2 | TGTGCCAGCAGCACCCTGCCGGGGGGGCGAGAGACCCAGTACTTC | CASSTLPGGRETQYF
TRBJ1-5 | TRBV6-4 | NA | TRBD1 | TGTGCCAGCAGCCCTACAGGGGGCCGGTATCAGCCCCAGCATTTT | CASSPTGGRYQPQHF